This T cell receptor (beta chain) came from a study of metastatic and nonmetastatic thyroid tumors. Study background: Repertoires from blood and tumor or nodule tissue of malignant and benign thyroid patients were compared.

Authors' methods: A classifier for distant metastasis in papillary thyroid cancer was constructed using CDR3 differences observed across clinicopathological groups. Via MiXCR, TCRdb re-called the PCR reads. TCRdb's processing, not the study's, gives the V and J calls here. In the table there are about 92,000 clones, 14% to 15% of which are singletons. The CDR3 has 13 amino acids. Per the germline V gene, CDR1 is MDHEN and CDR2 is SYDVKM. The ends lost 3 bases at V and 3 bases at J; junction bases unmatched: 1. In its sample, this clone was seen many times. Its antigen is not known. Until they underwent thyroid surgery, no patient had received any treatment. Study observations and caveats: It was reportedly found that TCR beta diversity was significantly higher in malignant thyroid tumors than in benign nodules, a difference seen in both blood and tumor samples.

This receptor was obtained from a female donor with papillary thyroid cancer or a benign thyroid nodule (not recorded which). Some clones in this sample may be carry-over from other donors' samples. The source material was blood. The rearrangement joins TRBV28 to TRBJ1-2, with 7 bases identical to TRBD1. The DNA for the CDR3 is TGTGCCAGCAGTTTCGACAGGGACTATGGCTACACCTTC. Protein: CASSFDRDYGYTF.